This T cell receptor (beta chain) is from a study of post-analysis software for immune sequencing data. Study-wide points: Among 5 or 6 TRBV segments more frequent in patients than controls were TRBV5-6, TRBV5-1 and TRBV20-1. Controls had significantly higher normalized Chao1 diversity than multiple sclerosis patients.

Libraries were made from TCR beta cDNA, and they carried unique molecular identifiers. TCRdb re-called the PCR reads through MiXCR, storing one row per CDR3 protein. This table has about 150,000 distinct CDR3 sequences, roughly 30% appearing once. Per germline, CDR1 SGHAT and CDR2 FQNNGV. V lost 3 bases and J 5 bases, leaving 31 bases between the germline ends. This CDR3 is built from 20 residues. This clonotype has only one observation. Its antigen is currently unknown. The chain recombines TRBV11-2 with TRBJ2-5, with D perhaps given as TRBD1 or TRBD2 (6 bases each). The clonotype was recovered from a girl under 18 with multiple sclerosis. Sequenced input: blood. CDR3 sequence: CASSFEEGGILGAPGETQYF. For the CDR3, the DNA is TGTGCCAGCAGCTTCGAGGAGGGGGGTATTCTGGGGGCCCCAGGGGAGACCCAGTACTTC.